This T cell receptor beta chain was recorded in a study of response to subunit inactivated influenza vaccine (dated by TCRdb to the late 2010s). Concerning the study at large: To follow how T cells responded to a trivalent subunit inactivated influenza vaccine, the researchers relied on deep quantitative profiling of the T cell receptor repertoire.

Between the V and J ends, shortened by 0 bases and 2 bases respectively, the junction contains 7 bases. CDR1 and CDR2 are drawn from the germline V gene: SGHRS, YFSETQ. The CDR3 runs 14 residues from the cysteine to the phenylalanine. The sequence is cut down to CDR3 DNA, 42 bases in frame from base 1. Libraries came from RT-PCR. TCRdb records Illumina HiSeq 2500 as the sequencer. Starting from the raw public reads, TCRdb applied fastp trimming at Q25, assembled clones with MiXCR and retained in-frame beta chains. Identical CDR3 protein sequences are pooled into one entry, listed with their most common genes and DNA. The sample has a few hundred thousand distinct CDR3 sequences on record, 12% to 15% of them singletons. The ten most abundant clones make up more than 9.5% of the sample. Overall results and qualifications from the work: According to the authors, only a limited number of new T cells may be recruited by each seasonal influenza vaccination.

This clonotype was detected ten times or more. Its antigen is still unknown. No per-base quality is available; no much larger clone lies one base away. This chain is built from TRBV5-1 and TRBJ2-3, with an unclear D gene assignment. The sequence came from a man between 45 and 60 years old who received an inactivated influenza vaccine. Donor details come from another sample of the same person, matched by shared clones. This specimen was PBMCs from blood, taken roughly 12 days after vaccination. The DNA sequence reads TGCGCCAGCAGCTTGGGGCAGGACACAGATACGCAGTATTTT. Its protein product is CASSLGQDTDTQYF.